The rows below give T cell receptor beta chains drawn from one sample of a study of shared clonotypes between healthy human individuals. TCRdb keeps only in-frame clones here, not all; method: immunoSEQ multiplex PCR. The sample comprises about 2.2 million clones, 93% of which are singletons, and 1.5% to 2% rests with the top ten. The sequenced sample was naive CD8+ T cells from PBMCs. The receptor set was obtained from a man in his late teens or twenties in good health. Some clones in this sample may be carry-over from other donors' samples. CDR3s include the opening cysteine and the closing phenylalanine or tryptophan. D genes are given only for firm matches. For some rows the clone size is stated as once, few or many, or as a class when expanded; others skip it.

d_call j_call clone_size v_call cdr3_aa cdr3_nt
TRBD2 TRBJ2-2 once TRBV7-3 CASSLTGGFTGELFF TGTGCCAGCAGCTTAACGGGAGGGTTTACCGGGGAGCTGTTTTTT
- TRBJ2-5 once TRBV28 CASSFSETQYF TGTGCCAGCAGTTTCTCAGAAACCCAGTACTTC
- TRBJ2-1 - TRBV18 CASSPPLVSYNEQFF TGTGCCAGCTCACCCCCGCTTGTCTCCTACAATGAGCAGTTCTTC
- TRBJ2-1 - TRBV4-3 CASSQFGASGSSYNEQFF TGCGCCAGCAGCCAATTCGGGGCTTCTGGGAGCTCCTACAATGAGCAGTTCTTC
- TRBJ1-6 - TRBV15 CATSRGRRVDSPLHF TGTGCCACCAGCAGAGGCAGGCGTGTGGATTCACCCCTCCACTTT
- TRBJ1-3 - TRBV9 CASSVGRNPGNTIYF TGTGCCAGCAGCGTAGGAAGGAATCCTGGAAACACCATATATTTT
TRBD1 TRBJ2-7 - TRBV11-1 CASSLAEAGGSYEQYF TGTGCCAGCAGCTTAGCGGAGGCAGGGGGCTCCTACGAGCAGTACTTC
- TRBJ2-3 - TRBV29-1 CSVDGRPLTQDWTDTQYF TGCAGCGTTGACGGGCGCCCTCTCACTCAGGATTGGACAGATACGCAGTATTTT
- TRBJ2-7 - TRBV7-8 CASSAGPQGTNEQYF TGTGCCAGCAGCGCTGGCCCTCAGGGTACCAACGAGCAGTACTTC
TRBD2 TRBJ2-2 - TRBV15 CATSRTSGANTGELFF TGTGCCACCAGCAGGACTAGCGGAGCGAACACCGGGGAGCTGTTTTTT
TRBD1 TRBJ2-7 once TRBV2 CASSEWGQGAYEQYF TGTGCCAGCAGTGAATGGGGACAGGGGGCCTACGAGCAGTACTTC
- TRBJ2-7 - TRBV5-6 CASSGNSGWAHEQYF TGTGCCAGCAGCGGCAATAGCGGTTGGGCCCACGAGCAGTATTTC
TRBD2 TRBJ2-1 - TRBV4-1 CASSQDNLLAGANEQFF TGCGCCAGCAGCCAAGATAATCTCCTAGCGGGAGCCAATGAGCAGTTCTTC
- TRBJ2-1 once TRBV29-1 CSVYGTAFSEQFF TGCAGCGTTTACGGGACTGCATTTTCTGAGCAGTTCTTC
- TRBJ2-2 few TRBV29-1 CSVTLQTGELFF TGCAGCGTTACCCTCCAGACCGGGGAGCTGTTTTTT
TRBD2 TRBJ2-1 - TRBV7-9 CASSLLSGSKYNEQFF TGTGCCAGCAGCTTACTTAGCGGGAGTAAGTACAATGAGCAGTTCTTC
- TRBJ2-7 - TRBV11-2 CASSHSPYEQYF TGTGCCAGCAGCCATAGTCCCTACGAGCAGTACTTC
- TRBJ2-3 - TRBV7-9 CASSLDGQRTQYF TGTGCCAGCAGCTTAGACGGACAGCGTACGCAGTATTTT
- TRBJ2-1 - TRBV11-2 CASRQRGYNEQFF TGTGCCAGCAGGCAAAGGGGTTACAATGAGCAGTTCTTC
- TRBJ2-7 - TRBV5-1 CASSPGVYEQYF TGCGCCAGCAGCCCCGGGGTCTACGAGCAGTACTTC
TRBD2 TRBJ2-7 - TRBV11-2 CASSFLPLAGYSYEQYF TGTGCCAGCAGCTTCCTCCCCCTAGCGGGGTACTCCTACGAGCAGTACTTC
- TRBJ1-4 - TRBV29-1 CSALRGTNEKLFF TGCAGCGCATTACGGGGGACTAATGAAAAACTGTTTTTT
- TRBJ2-1 - TRBV5-6 CASIPENGGSYNEQFF TGTGCCAGCATCCCCGAGAACGGGGGCTCCTACAATGAGCAGTTCTTC
- TRBJ2-3 - TRBV4-1 CASSQVRATDTQYF TGCGCCAGCAGCCAAGTGAGGGCCACAGATACGCAGTATTTT
- TRBJ1-2 - TRBV2 CASSGIGDIRSYTF TGTGCCAGCAGTGGAATCGGAGACATCCGGAGCTACACCTTC
- TRBJ2-7 - TRBV19 CASSPWTLSGEQYF TGTGCCAGTAGTCCGTGGACACTATCGGGCGAGCAGTACTTC
- TRBJ1-1 - TRBV7-8 CASTPGRGGTEAFF TGTGCCAGCACGCCTGGCCGGGGAGGGACTGAAGCTTTCTTT
- TRBJ2-1 - TRBV19 CASSEFGTNNEQFF TGTGCCAGTAGTGAGTTCGGGACCAACAATGAGCAGTTCTTC
- TRBJ2-7 - TRBV18 CASSPAQGTYEQYF TGTGCCAGCTCACCGGCTCAGGGGACCTACGAGCAGTACTTC
TRBD1 TRBJ2-5 once TRBV11-3 CASSQGQSETQYF TGTGCCAGCAGCCAGGGACAGTCGGAGACCCAGTACTTC
- TRBJ1-6 - TRBV30 CAWSQGYSSYNSPLHF TGTGCCTGGAGTCAAGGGTACAGCTCCTATAATTCACCCCTCCACTTT
TRBD1 TRBJ2-7 once TRBV13 CASSLDRGYEQYF TGTGCCAGCAGCCTGGACAGGGGCTACGAGCAGTACTTC
- TRBJ2-7 - TRBV7-9 CASSPVGRGISYEQYF TGTGCCAGCAGCCCGGTCGGTAGGGGAATTTCCTACGAGCAGTACTTC
- TRBJ2-3 - TRBV27 CASNPRSSPPPTDTQYF TGTGCCAGCAACCCCAGGTCGTCTCCCCCCCCCACAGATACGCAGTATTTT
TRBD1 TRBJ1-3 - TRBV4-1 CASSIQDRGYGNTIYF TGCGCCAGCAGCATACAGGACAGGGGATACGGAAACACCATATATTTT
TRBD2 TRBJ2-1 - TRBV4-1 CASSDKTQVGGLAGFNEQFF TGCGCCAGCAGCGATAAAACTCAGGTGGGAGGACTAGCGGGATTCAATGAGCAGTTCTTC
TRBD1 TRBJ2-7 - TRBV9 CASSGRDRGYEQYF TGTGCCAGCAGCGGACGGGACAGGGGCTACGAGCAGTACTTC
- TRBJ2-2 - TRBV19 CASSVEGGELFF TGTGCCAGTAGTGTGGAGGGGGGTGAGCTGTTTTTT
TRBD2 TRBJ2-1 - TRBV29-1 CSVGPGLAHSYNEQFF TGCAGCGTTGGCCCGGGACTAGCGCACTCCTACAATGAGCAGTTCTTC
TRBD1 TRBJ1-3 - TRBV2 CAQRKGTGVGNTIYF TGTGCGCAGCGGAAGGGGACAGGGGTAGGAAACACCATATATTTT
- TRBJ1-1 - TRBV6-6 CASSYRGGTEAFF TGTGCCAGCAGTTATAGGGGGGGCACTGAAGCTTTCTTT
- TRBJ2-1 - TRBV13 CASSRWGRSSRNEQFF TGTGCCAGCAGCCGGTGGGGGAGATCGTCTCGCAATGAGCAGTTCTTC
- TRBJ2-7 - TRBV28 CASSPILGGEQYF TGTGCCAGCAGCCCGATCCTAGGGGGCGAGCAGTACTTC
TRBD2 TRBJ2-1 - TRBV12-5 CASSSGSWNEQFF TGTGCTAGTTCAAGCGGGAGTTGGAATGAGCAGTTCTTC
- TRBJ2-7 once TRBV4-1 CASSQDRYTEEYF TGCGCCAGCAGCCAAGATCGGTACACAGAGGAGTACTTC
TRBD2 TRBJ2-2 once TRBV28 CASSFPSYSGTNTGELFF TGTGCCAGCAGTTTCCCCTCTTATAGCGGGACGAACACCGGGGAGCTGTTTTTT
- TRBJ1-4 - TRBV27 CASRPLATNEKLFF TGTGCCAGCCGTCCCCTAGCAACTAATGAAAAACTGTTTTTT
TRBD2 TRBJ2-7 - TRBV5-5 CASSLEPGTTYEQYF TGTGCCAGCAGCTTGGAACCAGGGACTACCTACGAGCAGTACTTC
- TRBJ1-2 - TRBV14 CASSLYRGGGYTF TGTGCCAGCAGCCTCTATAGGGGGGGCGGCTACACCTTC
TRBD1 TRBJ2-7 - TRBV9 CASSPYSGTGSYEQYF TGTGCCAGCAGCCCCTACTCCGGGACAGGCTCCTACGAGCAGTACTTC
TRBD2 TRBJ2-1 once TRBV4-1 CASRVAGSYNEQFF TGCGCCAGCAGAGTAGCGGGGAGCTACAATGAGCAGTTCTTC
- TRBJ2-7 few TRBV5-1 CASSLDGAYEQYF TGCGCCAGCAGCTTGGACGGAGCCTACGAGCAGTACTTC
- TRBJ1-5 - TRBV6-1 CASSEKPGRPQHF TGTGCCAGCAGCGAGAAACCGGGAAGGCCCCAGCATTTT